A selection of T cell receptor beta chains follows, all from one sample in a study of T cells in Graves' hyperthyroidism and ophthalmopathy. One entry per CDR3 protein results from TCRdb running MiXCR on the multiplex PCR reads. Among 380,000 or so distinct CDR3 sequences listed, 13% were seen once. Sequenced input: blood. These receptors were taken from a man aged 25-45 years with Graves' hyperthyroidism that later progressed to Graves' ophthalmopathy. Each CDR3 is given with its conserved first and last residue. The D gene is left open where the match is weak. Not all rows give a size; the values are once, few, many and, for expanded clones, a class.

j_call v_call cdr3_length d_call clone_size cdr3_aa cdr3_nt
TRBJ2-7 TRBV12-3/TRBV12-4 14 TRBD1 - CASSLAGQGNEQYF TGTGCCAGCAGCCTTGCCGGACAGGGAAACGAGCAGTACTTC
TRBJ2-1 TRBV6-2/TRBV6-3 13 - - CASSYLSGTEQFF TGTGCCAGCAGTTACCTTAGCGGAACTGAGCAGTTCTTC
TRBJ2-5 TRBV2 14 - many CASSAPGDQETQYF TGTGCCAGCAGTGCTCCGGGGGACCAAGAGACCCAGTACTTC
TRBJ2-7 TRBV20-1 13 - many CSAEGDLSYEQYF TGCAGTGCCGAGGGGGACCTCTCCTACGAGCAGTACTTC
TRBJ2-7 TRBV5-5 11 - - CASSTLTEQYF TGTGCCAGCAGCACCCTGACGGAGCAGTACTTC
TRBJ2-1 TRBV9 19 TRBD2 - CASSVEVGGDLISYNEQFF TGTGCCAGCAGCGTAGAGGTTGGGGGGGACTTGATCTCCTACAATGAGCAGTTCTTC
TRBJ2-7 TRBV14 12 - few CASSQAPGEQYF TGTGCCAGCAGCCAAGCCCCCGGAGAGCAGTACTTC
TRBJ1-1 TRBV13 13 - many CASSFADTTEAFF TGTGCCAGCAGCTTCGCGGACACCACTGAAGCTTTCTTT
TRBJ2-1 TRBV6-1 13 - many CASSEAKNNEQFF TGTGCCAGCAGTGAAGCGAAAAACAATGAGCAGTTCTTC
TRBJ1-1 TRBV7-9 17 TRBD1 few CASSLEARGLGDTEAFF TGTGCCAGCAGCTTAGAAGCGAGGGGGCTGGGGGACACTGAAGCTTTCTTT
TRBJ1-1 TRBV20-1 17 TRBD1 - CSARDTVTGGAWSEAFF TGCAGTGCTAGAGATACAGTAACAGGGGGAGCTTGGAGTGAAGCTTTCTTT
TRBJ2-5 TRBV27 18 TRBD1 - CASRGGTGGPYPQETQYF TGTGCCAGCAGGGGTGGAACAGGGGGACCTTACCCCCAAGAGACCCAGTACTTC
TRBJ1-5 TRBV20-1 13 - many CSAADIGNQPQHF TGCAGTGCCGCGGATATAGGCAATCAGCCCCAGCATTTT
TRBJ2-3 TRBV4-1 18 TRBD2 - CASSHQELAGAEGDTQYF TGCGCCAGCAGCCACCAAGAGTTAGCGGGGGCCGAGGGAGATACGCAGTATTTT
TRBJ2-1 TRBV20-1 13 - few CSAGRASTNEQFF TGCAGTGCCGGGAGAGCCAGTACCAATGAGCAGTTCTTC
TRBJ1-6 TRBV4-2 15 - - CASSQEQAGGSPLHF TGTGCCAGCAGCCAAGAACAGGCGGGCGGTTCACCCCTCCACTTT
TRBJ2-2 TRBV6-5 15 - few CASSNYILRSGELFF TGTGCCAGCAGTAACTATATTCTCCGATCCGGGGAGCTGTTTTTT
TRBJ1-5 TRBV6-5 14 - many CASSYAVFGQPQHF TGTGCCAGCAGTTACGCAGTGTTCGGTCAGCCCCAGCATTTT
TRBJ1-4 TRBV6-1 15 - - CASSTRQTRDEKLFF TGTGCCAGCAGTACCAGACAGACAAGGGATGAAAAACTGTTTTTT
TRBJ2-7 TRBV20-1 15 TRBD2 many CSAPTSGGSTYEQYF TGCAGTGCGCCCACTAGCGGGGGCTCAACCTACGAGCAGTACTTC
TRBJ1-5 TRBV20-1 15 - many CSARDREKGNQPQHF TGCAGTGCTAGAGATCGGGAAAAAGGCAATCAGCCCCAGCATTTT
TRBJ2-3 TRBV6-5 16 TRBD2 few CASSYSSGGLTDTQYF TGTGCCAGCAGTTACTCTAGCGGGGGCCTCACAGATACGCAGTATTTT
TRBJ2-3 TRBV2 12 - many CASQGEEDTQYF TGTGCCAGCCAGGGAGAGGAAGATACGCAGTATTTT
TRBJ2-3 TRBV7-6 12 - many CASSPAADTQYF TGTGCCAGCAGCCCCGCCGCAGATACGCAGTATTTT
TRBJ1-1 TRBV2 11 - many CASGQFAEAFF TGTGCCAGCGGACAGTTCGCTGAAGCTTTCTTT
TRBJ2-3 TRBV7-3 17 TRBD1 many CASSNIIRDRGADTQYF TGTGCCAGCAGCAACATTATTAGGGACAGGGGGGCAGATACGCAGTATTTT
TRBJ1-4 TRBV11-2 15 TRBD1 many CASSAWTGMAEKLFF TGTGCCAGCAGCGCCTGGACAGGGATGGCTGAAAAACTGTTTTTT
TRBJ2-1 TRBV5-1 12 - many CASSLAGNEQFF TGCGCCAGCAGCTTGGCAGGGAATGAGCAGTTCTTC
TRBJ1-4 TRBV11-3 14 TRBD1 many CASSRGQGSEKLFF TGTGCCAGCAGCAGGGGACAGGGGAGTGAAAAACTGTTTTTT
TRBJ2-3 TRBV25-1 15 TRBD2 - CASSGRLADTDTQYF TGTGCCAGCAGTGGAAGACTAGCGGACACAGATACGCAGTATTTT
TRBJ2-7 TRBV4-1 16 - - CASSQDPGLSSYEQYF TGCGCCAGCAGCCAAGATCCAGGACTTAGCTCCTACGAGCAGTACTTC
TRBJ1-6 TRBV5-1 15 TRBD1 - CASSLQGNGNSPLHF TGCGCCAGCAGCTTACAGGGGAACGGGAATTCACCCCTCCACTTT
TRBJ1-6 TRBV12-5 15 TRBD1 many CASGLVRGQNSPLHF TGTGCTAGTGGTTTGGTAAGGGGACAGAATTCACCCCTCCACTTT
TRBJ1-2 TRBV7-2 15 - few CASSHGQWMNYGYTF TGTGCCAGCAGCCATGGACAGTGGATGAACTATGGCTACACCTTC
TRBJ2-3 TRBV28 15 - many CASRAWVGTTDTQYF TGTGCCAGCCGCGCTTGGGTGGGGACCACAGATACGCAGTATTTT
TRBJ2-7 TRBV2 14 - many CASSKGQGPYEQYF TGTGCCAGCAGTAAGGGGCAGGGTCCCTACGAGCAGTACTTC
TRBJ2-7 TRBV7-9 13 - many CASNPGLDYEQYF TGTGCCAGCAATCCTGGATTGGACTACGAGCAGTACTTC
TRBJ2-3 TRBV6-1 13 - many CASRARGTDTQYF TGTGCCAGCCGGGCTAGAGGCACAGATACGCAGTATTTT
TRBJ1-1 TRBV19 17 - - CASSSFGVTGMNTEAFF TGTGCCAGTAGTAGTTTCGGAGTTACAGGAATGAACACTGAAGCTTTCTTT
TRBJ1-2 TRBV12-3/TRBV12-4 11 - - CASTSSNGYTF TGTGCCAGCACCTCTTCAAACGGCTACACCTTC
TRBJ2-3 TRBV28 12 - many CASTISADTQYF TGTGCCAGCACCATCTCCGCAGATACGCAGTATTTT